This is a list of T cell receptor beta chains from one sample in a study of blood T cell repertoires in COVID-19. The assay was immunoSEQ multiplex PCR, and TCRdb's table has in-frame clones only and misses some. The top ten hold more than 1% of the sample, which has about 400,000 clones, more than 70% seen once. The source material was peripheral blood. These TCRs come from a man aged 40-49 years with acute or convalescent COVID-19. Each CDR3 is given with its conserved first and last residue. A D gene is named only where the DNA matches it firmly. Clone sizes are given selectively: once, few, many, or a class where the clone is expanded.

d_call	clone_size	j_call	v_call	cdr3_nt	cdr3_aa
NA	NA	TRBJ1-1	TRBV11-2	TGTGCCAGCAGCTTAGAGGCGGGCGGCTTCGTCACTGAAGCTTTCTTT	CASSLEAGGFVTEAFF
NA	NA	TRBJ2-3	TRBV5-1	TGCGCCAGCAGCCCAGAGCTAGCTAGGGAGGATACGCAGTATTTT	CASSPELAREDTQYF
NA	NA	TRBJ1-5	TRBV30	TGTGCCTGGGGACGCGCGGGACAGCCCCAGCATTTT	CAWGRAGQPQHF
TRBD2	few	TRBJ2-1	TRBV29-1	TGCAGCGTCCGGCCGGGACTAGCGGGAGGGCTCAAGATAAATGAGCAGTTCTTC	CSVRPGLAGGLKINEQFF
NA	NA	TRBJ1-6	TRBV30	TGTGCCTGGACCAGGGTGAAGGCAGTAGGTTCACCCCTCCACTTT	CAWTRVKAVGSPLHF
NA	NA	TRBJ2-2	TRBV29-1	TGCAGCACACGGGACACCGGGGAGCTGTTTTTT	CSTRDTGELFF
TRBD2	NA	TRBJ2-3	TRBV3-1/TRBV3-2	TGTGCCAGCAGCCAAGAAGGGGGTAGCGGGACGAGCACAGATACGCAGTATTTT	CASSQEGGSGTSTDTQYF
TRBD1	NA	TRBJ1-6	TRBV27	TGTGCCAGCAGTTTAAAGGGACAGCACTCCTATAATTCACCCCTCCACTTT	CASSLKGQHSYNSPLHF
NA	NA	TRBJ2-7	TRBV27	TGTGCCAGCAGCTTCGGGGGCGGGAGTTACGAGCAGTACTTC	CASSFGGGSYEQYF
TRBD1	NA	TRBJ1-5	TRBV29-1	TGCAGCGCCTCCCCAGGGGGCCCCGATCAGCCCCAGCATTTT	CSASPGGPDQPQHF
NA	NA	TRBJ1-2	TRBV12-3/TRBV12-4	TGTGCCAGCAGTCCTAGGGGTAACTATGGCTACACCTTC	CASSPRGNYGYTF
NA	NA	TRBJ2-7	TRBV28	TGTGCCAGCAGTTTAGGAGGGTACTCCTACGAGCAGTACTTC	CASSLGGYSYEQYF
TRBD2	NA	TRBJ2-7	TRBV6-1	TGTGCCAGCAGTGAAGGACTAGCGGTAAGCTCCTACGAGCAGTACTTC	CASSEGLAVSSYEQYF
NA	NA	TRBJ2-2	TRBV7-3	TGTGCCAGCAGCTTAACCCCAGACTACCCTAACACCGGGGAGCTGTTTTTT	CASSLTPDYPNTGELFF
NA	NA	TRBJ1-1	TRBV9	TGTGCCAGCAGCGTTAGTCGGGAGGGTATTCTGAACACTGAAGCTTTCTTT	CASSVSREGILNTEAFF
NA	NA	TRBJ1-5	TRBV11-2	TGTGCCAGCAGCGGACAGAGCAATCAGCCCCAGCATTTT	CASSGQSNQPQHF
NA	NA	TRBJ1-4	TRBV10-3	TGTGCCATCAGTGAAATTCCGGCAGGGCAGGATGAAAAACTGTTTTTT	CAISEIPAGQDEKLFF
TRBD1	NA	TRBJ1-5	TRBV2	TGTGCCAGCACCACTGACAGGGCGGTAAATCAGCCCCAGCATTTT	CASTTDRAVNQPQHF
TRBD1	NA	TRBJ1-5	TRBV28	TGTGCCAGCAGTTTATTTGGGACAGGGGTATCTCAGCCCCAGCATTTT	CASSLFGTGVSQPQHF
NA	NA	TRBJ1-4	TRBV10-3	TGTGCCATCAGTGATAGGCAGGGTCTAAACGAAAAACTGTTTTTT	CAISDRQGLNEKLFF
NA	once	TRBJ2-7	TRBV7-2	TGTGCCAGCAGCTTAAGAGGGGGGGTTTACGAGCAGTACTTC	CASSLRGGVYEQYF
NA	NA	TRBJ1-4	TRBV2	TGTGCCAGCAGCATTCTCCTGTACGGTGAAAAACTGTTTTTT	CASSILLYGEKLFF
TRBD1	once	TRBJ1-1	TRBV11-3	TGTGCCAGCAGCAACGGACAGGGTTACACTGAAGCTTTCTTT	CASSNGQGYTEAFF
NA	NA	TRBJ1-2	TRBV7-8	TGTGCCAGCAGCTTAACCGCGGGGGCTTTTAATACATTATTCTATGGCTACACCTTC	CASSLTAGAFNTLFYGYTF
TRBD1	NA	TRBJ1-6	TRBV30	TGTGCCTGGATCGGGACAGCTAATTCACCCCTCCACTTT	CAWIGTANSPLHF
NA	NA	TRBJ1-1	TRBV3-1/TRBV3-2	TGTGCCAGCAGAAAGATCGGACAGCGATTGGAAAACACTGAAGCTTTCTTT	CASRKIGQRLENTEAFF
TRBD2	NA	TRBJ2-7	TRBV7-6	TGTGCCAGCAGCTTAGTAGCGGCGGGAGCAGCGGGAGAGCAGTACTTC	CASSLVAAGAAGEQYF
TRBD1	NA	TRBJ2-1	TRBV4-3	TGCGCCAGCAGCCAAGACCCCATCCAGGGGGCCGTCCATGAGCAGTTCTTC	CASSQDPIQGAVHEQFF
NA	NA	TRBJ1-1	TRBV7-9	TGTGCCAGCAGCTTTTATGCGGGCCGTGAAGCTTTCTTT	CASSFYAGREAFF
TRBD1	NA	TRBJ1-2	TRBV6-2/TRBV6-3	TGTGCCAGCAGTAACTCGGGACAGTGGGGCTACACCTTC	CASSNSGQWGYTF
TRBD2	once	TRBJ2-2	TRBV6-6	TGTGCCGACGGGGAGGGTCCCGGGGAGCTGTTTTTT	CADGEGPGELFF
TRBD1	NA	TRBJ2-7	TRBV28	TGTGCCAGCAGTCAAGGACAGGGTTTCTCCTACGAGCAGTACTTC	CASSQGQGFSYEQYF
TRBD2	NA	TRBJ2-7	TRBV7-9	TGTGCCAGCAGCCTGAGCGGGGGCCGCTCCTACGAGCAGTACTTC	CASSLSGGRSYEQYF
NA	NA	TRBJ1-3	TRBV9	TGTGCCAGCAGCGTAGGGGCAGTCTCTGGAAACACCATATATTTT	CASSVGAVSGNTIYF
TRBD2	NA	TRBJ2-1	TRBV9	TGTGCCAGCAGCGTAGGACTAGCGGGAATCGGTACCTCCAATCACCTCTACAATGAGCAGTTCTTC	CASSVGLAGIGTSNHLYNEQFF
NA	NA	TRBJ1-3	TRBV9	TGTGCCAGCAGCTCCACAGGGAACAGGGGAAACACCATATATTTT	CASSSTGNRGNTIYF
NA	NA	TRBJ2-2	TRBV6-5	TGTGCCAGCCGTCGGACAGAAAACACCGGGGAGCTGTTTTTT	CASRRTENTGELFF
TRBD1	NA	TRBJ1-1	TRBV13	TGTGCCAGCAGCTTGAACAGGGGCACTGAAGCTTTCTTT	CASSLNRGTEAFF
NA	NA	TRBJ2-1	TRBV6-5	TGTGCCAGCAGTCACCGGGCTGCGGGTGAGCAGTTCTTC	CASSHRAAGEQFF